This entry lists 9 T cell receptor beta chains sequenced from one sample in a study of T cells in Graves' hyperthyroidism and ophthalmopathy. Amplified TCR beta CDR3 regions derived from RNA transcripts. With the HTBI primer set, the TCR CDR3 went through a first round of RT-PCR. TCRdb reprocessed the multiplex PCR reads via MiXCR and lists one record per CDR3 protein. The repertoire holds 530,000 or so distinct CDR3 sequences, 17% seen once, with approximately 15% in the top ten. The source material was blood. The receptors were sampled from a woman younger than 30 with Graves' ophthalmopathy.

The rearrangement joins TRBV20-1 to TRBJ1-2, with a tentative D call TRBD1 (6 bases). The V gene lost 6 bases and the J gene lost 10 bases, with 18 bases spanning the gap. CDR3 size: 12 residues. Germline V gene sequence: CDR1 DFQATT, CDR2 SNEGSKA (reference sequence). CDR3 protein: CSAGEPQGFYTF. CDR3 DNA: TGCAGTGCGGGGGAGCCACAGGGATTCTACACCTTC.

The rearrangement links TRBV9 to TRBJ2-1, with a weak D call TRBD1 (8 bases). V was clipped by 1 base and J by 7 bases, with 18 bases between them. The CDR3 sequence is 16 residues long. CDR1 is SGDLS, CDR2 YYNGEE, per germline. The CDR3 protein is CASSVPVTGGDNEQFF. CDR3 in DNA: TGTGCCAGCAGCGTACCCGTCACAGGGGGGGATAATGAGCAGTTCTTC.

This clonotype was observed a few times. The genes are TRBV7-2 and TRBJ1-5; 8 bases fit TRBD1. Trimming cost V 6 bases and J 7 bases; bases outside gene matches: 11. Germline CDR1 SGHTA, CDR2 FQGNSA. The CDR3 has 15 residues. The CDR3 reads CASRDGQGRGQPQHF. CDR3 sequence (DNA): TGTGCCAGCAGGGACGGACAGGGAAGAGGGCAGCCCCAGCATTTT.

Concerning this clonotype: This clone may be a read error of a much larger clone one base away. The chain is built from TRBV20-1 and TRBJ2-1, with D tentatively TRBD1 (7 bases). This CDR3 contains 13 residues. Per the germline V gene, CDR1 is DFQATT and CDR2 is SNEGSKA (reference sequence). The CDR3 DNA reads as TGCGGTGAGCAGGGGGGCCCGTACAATGAGCAGTTCTTC. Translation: CGEQGGPYNEQFF.

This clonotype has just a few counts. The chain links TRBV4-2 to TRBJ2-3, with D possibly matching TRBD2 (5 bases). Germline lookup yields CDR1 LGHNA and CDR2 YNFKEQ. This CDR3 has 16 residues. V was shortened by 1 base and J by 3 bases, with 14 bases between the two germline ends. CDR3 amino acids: CASSQGGSDLTDTQYF. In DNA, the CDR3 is TGTGCCAGCAGCCAAGGGGGTAGCGATCTAACAGATACGCAGTATTTT.

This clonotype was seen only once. For the CDR3, the DNA is TGTGCCAGCAGCCCCCAGGACAGAGACACTGAAGCTTTCTTT. This sequence encodes CASSPQDRDTEAFF. V gene TRBV12-3 or TRBV12-4 combines with J gene TRBJ1-1; tentatively, D is TRBD1 (6 bases). V lost 6 bases and J lost 3, with 14 bases in between. There are 14 residues in the CDR3.

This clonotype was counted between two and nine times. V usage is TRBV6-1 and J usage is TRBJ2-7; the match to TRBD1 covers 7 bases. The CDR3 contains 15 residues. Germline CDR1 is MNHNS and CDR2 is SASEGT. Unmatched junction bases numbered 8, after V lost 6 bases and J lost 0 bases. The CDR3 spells CASRPSGQSSYEQYF. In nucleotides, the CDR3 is TGTGCCAGCAGACCCTCGGGACAGAGCTCCTACGAGCAGTACTTC.

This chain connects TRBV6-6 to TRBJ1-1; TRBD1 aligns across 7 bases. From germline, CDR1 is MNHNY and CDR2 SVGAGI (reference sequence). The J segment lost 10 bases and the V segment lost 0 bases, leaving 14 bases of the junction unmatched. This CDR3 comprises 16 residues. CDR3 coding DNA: TGTGCCAGCAGTTACTCCCAAAACAGGGGTAGGAGTGCAGCTTTCTTT. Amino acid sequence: CASSYSQNRGRSAAFF.

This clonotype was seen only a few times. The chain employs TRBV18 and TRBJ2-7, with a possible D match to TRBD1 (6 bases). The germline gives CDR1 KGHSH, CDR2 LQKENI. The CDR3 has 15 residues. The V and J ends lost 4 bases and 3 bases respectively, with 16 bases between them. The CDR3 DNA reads TGTGCCAGCTCACTAACTAGGACAGAAAACTACGAGCAGTACTTC. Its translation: CASSLTRTENYEQYF.